This entry lists 15 T cell receptor beta chains sequenced from one sample in a study of blood T cell repertoires in COVID-19. Some clones are missing from TCRdb's copy, which holds only in-frame ones; the method was immunoSEQ multiplex PCR. The repertoire holds around 290,000 clones, with roughly 91% as singletons. The sequenced sample was PBMCs or T cells enriched from blood (not recorded which). The receptors were sampled from a woman aged 60 to 75 in a cohort exposed to, infected with or recovered from COVID-19 (not recorded which).

V usage is TRBV5-1 and J usage is TRBJ1-2; 7 bases line up with TRBD1. Germline V gene sequence: CDR1 SGHRS, CDR2 YFSETQ. The CDR3 has 13 amino acids. V was clipped by 6 bases and J by 3 bases; unmatched bases: 5. The CDR3, as DNA: TGCGCCAGCAACACCGGGACAGACTATGGCTACACCTTC. Its translation is CASNTGTDYGYTF. Filled out from reference TRBV5-1 and TRBJ1-2, the complete variable domain reads KAGVTQTPRYLIKTRGQQVTLSCSPISGHRSVSWYQQTPGQGLQFLFEYFSETQRNKGNFPGRFSGRQFSNSRSEMNVSTLELGDSALYLCASNTGTDYGYTFGSGTRLTVV.

V gene TRBV7-2 combines with J gene TRBJ2-7, with TRBD2 matching 9 bases. Losses at the gene ends were 4 bases for V and 0 bases for J; bases not matched to a gene: 4. This CDR3 region has 15 residues. Looked up from germline, CDR1 is SGHTA and CDR2 is FQGNSA. CDR3: CASSSLAGPSYEQYF. The CDR3 region has the DNA TGTGCCAGCAGCTCCCTAGCGGGACCCTCCTACGAGCAGTACTTC.

The V and J genes are TRBV27 and TRBJ2-1, with 9 bases lining up with TRBD2. The germline V gene has CDR1 MNHEY and CDR2 SMNVEV (reference sequence). The trim removed 7 bases at V and 3 bases at J, leaving 4 bases unmatched. The CDR3 has 14 amino acids. CDR3 coding DNA: TGTGCCAGCACTAATAGCGGGGGCTACAATGAGCAGTTCTTC. Protein: CASTNSGGYNEQFF.

This clone was seen once. The chain recombines TRBV11-2 with TRBJ2-4, with D possibly being TRBD1 (5 bases). The V gene's germline CDR1 is SGHAT and CDR2 FQNNGV. V was cut by 2 bases and J by 7 bases, with 15 bases left in between. The CDR3 is 15 residues long. The DNA for the CDR3 is TGTGCCAGCAGCTTAAACGCGGCAGGGTTGAACATTCAGTACTTC. This encodes CASSLNAAGLNIQYF.

This clone appeared a single time. The rearrangement joins TRBV19 to TRBJ1-5; TRBD1 is a possible D gene (5 bases). Trimming shortened V by 8 bases and J by 3 bases, and 8 bases separated the two germline ends. The CDR3 consists of 12 residues. Germline-derived CDR1 and CDR2 are LNHDA and SQIVND (reference sequence). The CDR3: CASGDFNQPQHF. CDR3 DNA: TGTGCCAGTGGGGACTTCAATCAGCCCCAGCATTTT.

This sequence joins TRBV7-9 and TRBJ2-1; no definite D call. The V end was cut by 7 bases, the J end by 7 bases, with 11 bases between. Germline V gives CDR1 SEHNR, CDR2 FQNEAQ (reference sequence). The CDR3 contains 12 residues. The CDR3 DNA reads TGTGCCAGCATCAGACATTGGAATGAGCAGTTCTTC. The encoded protein is CASIRHWNEQFF. The entire variable domain, with the rest obtained from reference TRBV7-9 and TRBJ2-1, is as follows: DTGVSQNPRHKITKRGQNVTFRCDPISEHNRLYWYRQTLGQGPEFLTYFQNEAQLEKSRLLSDRFSAERPKGSFSTLEIQRTEQGDSAMYLCASIRHWNEQFFGPGTRLTVL.

V usage is TRBV1 and J usage is TRBJ2-3; the tabulated D call, TRBD1, remains unverified against the DNA. TRBV1 is annotated as a pseudogene. This CDR3 has 16 amino acids. CDR3 amino acids: CTSSQGGQGKTDTQYF. For the CDR3, the DNA is TGCACCAGCAGCCAAGGGGGACAGGGGAAAACAGATACGCAGTATTTT.

The J gene is TRBJ1-4, the V gene TRBV24-1; D not resolved. The germline V gene has CDR1 KGHDR and CDR2 SFDVKD. The V end was cut by 4 bases, the J end by 5 bases, with 13 bases between. CDR3 length: 15 residues. In nucleotides, the CDR3 is TGTGCCACCAGTGACTCAGGTCCCCGAAATGAAAAACTGTTTTTT. Its protein is CATSDSGPRNEKLFF.

V usage is TRBV24-1 and J usage is TRBJ2-3; unclear D gene. Germline V gene sequence: CDR1 KGHDR, CDR2 SFDVKD. Deletions cut 4 bases from V and 4 bases from J, with 20 bases between. The CDR3 runs to 17 residues. CDR3 sequence: CATSDTAASLAADTQYF. The CDR3 coding sequence is TGTGCCACCAGTGACACTGCGGCCTCCTTAGCAGCAGATACGCAGTATTTT.

This clone was picked up one time. The CDR3, as DNA: TGCAGCGTTGAAACGGGGAGAGGCACCGGGGAGCTGTTTTTT. It codes for CSVETGRGTGELFF. J is TRBJ2-2 and V is TRBV29-1; TRBD2 might be the D (5 bases). This CDR3 has 14 amino acids. Trimming removed 2 bases from V and 4 bases from J, with 11 bases in between. The germline CDR1 and CDR2 sequences are SQVTM and ANQGSEA.

The V call is TRBV7-9, the J call TRBJ2-2, with a possible D match to TRBD2 (6 bases). Trimming took off 6 bases at V and 5 bases at J, with 22 bases between the two ends. The CDR3 extends over 17 amino acids. Looked up from germline, CDR1 is SEHNR and CDR2 is FQNEAQ (reference sequence). This CDR3 is CASRPADRKGGTGELFF. CDR3 sequence (DNA): TGTGCCAGCAGACCTGCCGACCGTAAAGGAGGGACCGGGGAGCTGTTTTTT.

The rearrangement uses TRBV27 and TRBJ1-6; 7 bases are a match to TRBD1. V dropped 9 bases and J dropped 9; count of bases not matched to a gene: 8. The CDR3 is 13 amino acids. Per the germline V gene, CDR1 is MNHEY and CDR2 is SMNVEV (reference sequence). The CDR3 DNA reads as TGTGCCAGTTCGGAGGGGGCGGGTTCACCCCTCCACTTT. It specifies CASSEGAGSPLHF.

The chain combines TRBV9 with TRBJ2-2; 13 bases fit TRBD2. The CDR3 runs 17 residues. V trimming: 4 bases; J trimming: 7 bases; junction bases outside the gene matches: 10. Germline V gene lookup returns CDR1 SGDLS and CDR2 YYNGEE. The CDR3 spells CASSPRTSGRVGGELFF. CDR3 bases: TGTGCCAGCAGCCCCCGGACTAGCGGGAGAGTGGGCGGGGAGCTGTTTTTT.

The J gene is TRBJ2-2, the V gene TRBV6-4; D perhaps matches TRBD2 (6 bases). V lost 0 bases and J lost 5, with 7 bases in between. Germline CDR1 and CDR2: MRHNA and SNTAGT. The CDR3 extends over 14 amino acids. CDR3 DNA sequence: TGTGCCAGCAGTGACTCGACTAGAACCGGGGAGCTGTTTTTT. Protein product: CASSDSTRTGELFF.

The V and J genes are TRBV10-2 and TRBJ1-3; tentative D call: TRBD1 (5 bases). The CDR3 loop spans 12 amino acids. Germline CDR1 reads WSHSY; CDR2 reads SAAADI. Trimming pared 2 bases from V and 8 bases from J, leaving 7 bases between. CDR3: CASSEVRDTIYF. Here the CDR3 DNA reads TGCGCCAGCAGTGAGGTCAGGGACACCATATATTTT.